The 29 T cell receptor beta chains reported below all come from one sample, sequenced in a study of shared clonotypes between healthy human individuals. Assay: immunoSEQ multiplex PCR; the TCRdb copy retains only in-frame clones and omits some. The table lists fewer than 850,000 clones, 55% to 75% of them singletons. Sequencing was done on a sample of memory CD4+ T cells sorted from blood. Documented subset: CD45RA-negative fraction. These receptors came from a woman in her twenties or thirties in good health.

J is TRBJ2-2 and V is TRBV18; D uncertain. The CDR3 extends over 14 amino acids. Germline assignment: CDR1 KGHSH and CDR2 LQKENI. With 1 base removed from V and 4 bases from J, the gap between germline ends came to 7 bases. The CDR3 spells CASSPLPFTGELFF. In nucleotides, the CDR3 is TGTGCCAGCTCACCACTTCCCTTCACCGGGGAGCTGTTTTTT.

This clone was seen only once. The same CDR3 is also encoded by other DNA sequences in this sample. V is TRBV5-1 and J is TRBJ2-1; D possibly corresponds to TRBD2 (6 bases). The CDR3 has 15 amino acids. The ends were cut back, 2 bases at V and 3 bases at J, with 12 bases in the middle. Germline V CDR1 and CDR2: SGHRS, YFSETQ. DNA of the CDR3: TGCGCCAGCAGCTTAGACAATAGCGGCTACAATGAGCAGTTCTTC. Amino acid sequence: CASSLDNSGYNEQFF.

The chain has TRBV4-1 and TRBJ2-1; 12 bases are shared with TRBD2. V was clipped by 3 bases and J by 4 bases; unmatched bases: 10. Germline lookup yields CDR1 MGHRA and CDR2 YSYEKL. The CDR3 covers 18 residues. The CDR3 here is CASSQDPGTSGLYNEQFF. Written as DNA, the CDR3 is TGCGCCAGCAGCCAGGACCCCGGGACTAGCGGGTTATACAATGAGCAGTTCTTC.

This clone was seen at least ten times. CDR3 sequence: CASSFSHPGELFF. The CDR3 nucleotides are TGTGCCAGCAGTTTTTCCCACCCCGGGGAGCTGTTTTTT. V and J are TRBV28 and TRBJ2-2; D not resolved. CDR1 and CDR2 (germline): MDHEN, SYDVKM. The V end was cut by 3 bases, the J end by 6 bases, with 8 bases between. The CDR3 is made up of 13 amino acids.

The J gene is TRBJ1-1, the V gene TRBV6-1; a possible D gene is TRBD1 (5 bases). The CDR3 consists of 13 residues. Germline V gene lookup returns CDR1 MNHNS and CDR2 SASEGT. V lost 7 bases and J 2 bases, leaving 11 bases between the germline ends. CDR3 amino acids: CASIGTPNTEAFF. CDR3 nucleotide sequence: TGTGCCAGCATTGGGACTCCAAACACTGAAGCTTTCTTT.

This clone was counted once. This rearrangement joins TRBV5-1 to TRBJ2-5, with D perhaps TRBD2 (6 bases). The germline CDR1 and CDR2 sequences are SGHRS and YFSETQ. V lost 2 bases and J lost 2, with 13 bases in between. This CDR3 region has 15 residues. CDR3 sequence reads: CASSLRMGGQETQYF. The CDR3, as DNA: TGCGCCAGCAGCTTACGTATGGGGGGTCAAGAGACCCAGTACTTC.

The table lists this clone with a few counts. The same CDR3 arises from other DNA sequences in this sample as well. The CDR3, as DNA: TGTGCCAGCAGCTCCGAGGGCTATGGCTACACCTTC. Amino acid sequence: CASSSEGYGYTF. V and J are TRBV11-2 and TRBJ1-2; no firm D call. The V gene's germline CDR1 is SGHAT and CDR2 FQNNGV. Trimming removed 4 bases at V and 4 bases at J, with 7 bases between. The CDR3 sequence is 12 residues long.

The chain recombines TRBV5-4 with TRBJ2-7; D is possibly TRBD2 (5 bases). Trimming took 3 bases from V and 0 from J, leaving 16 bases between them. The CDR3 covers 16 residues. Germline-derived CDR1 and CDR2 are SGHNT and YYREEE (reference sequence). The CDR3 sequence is CASSSGPGSYSYEQYF. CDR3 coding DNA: TGTGCCAGCAGCTCCGGCCCGGGGAGTTACTCCTACGAGCAGTACTTC.

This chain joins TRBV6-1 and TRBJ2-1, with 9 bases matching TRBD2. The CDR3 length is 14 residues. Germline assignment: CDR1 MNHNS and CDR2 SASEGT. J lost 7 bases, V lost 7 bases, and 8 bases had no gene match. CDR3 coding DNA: TGTGCCAGCATTGGCCTAGCGGGATATAATGAGCAGTTCTTC. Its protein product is CASIGLAGYNEQFF.

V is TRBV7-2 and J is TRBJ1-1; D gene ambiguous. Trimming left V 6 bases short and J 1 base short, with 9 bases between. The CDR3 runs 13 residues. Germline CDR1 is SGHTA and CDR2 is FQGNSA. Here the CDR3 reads CASRIDRNTEAFF. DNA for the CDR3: TGTGCCAGCAGGATCGACCGGAACACTGAAGCTTTCTTT. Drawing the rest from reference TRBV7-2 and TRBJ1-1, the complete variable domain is GAGVSQSPSNKVTEKGKDVELRCDPISGHTALYWYRQSLGQGLEFLIYFQGNSAPDKSGLPSDRFSAERTGGSVSTLTIQRTQQEDSAVYLCASRIDRNTEAFFGQGTRLTVV.

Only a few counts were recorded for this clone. CDR3 amino acids: CASSAYRGEQYF. Here the CDR3 DNA reads TGTGCCAGCAGCGCCTACCGGGGGGAGCAGTACTTC. This rearrangement joins TRBV27 to TRBJ2-7; D possibly corresponds to TRBD2 (6 bases). This CDR3 region has 12 residues. Germline loops: CDR1 MNHEY, CDR2 SMNVEV (reference sequence). V shed 6 bases and J shed 7 bases, with 13 bases lying between them.

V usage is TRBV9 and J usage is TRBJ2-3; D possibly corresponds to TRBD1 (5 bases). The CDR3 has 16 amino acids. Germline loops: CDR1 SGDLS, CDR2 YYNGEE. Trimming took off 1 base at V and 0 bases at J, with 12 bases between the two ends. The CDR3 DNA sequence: TGTGCCAGCAGCGTATTTCCGGACAAAAGCACAGATACGCAGTATTTT. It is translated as CASSVFPDKSTDTQYF.

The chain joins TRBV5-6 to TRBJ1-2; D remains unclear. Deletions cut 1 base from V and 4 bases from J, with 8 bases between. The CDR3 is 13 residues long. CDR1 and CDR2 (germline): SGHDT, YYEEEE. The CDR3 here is CASSLSAAYGYTF. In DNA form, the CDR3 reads TGTGCCAGCAGCTTGTCTGCGGCCTATGGCTACACCTTC.

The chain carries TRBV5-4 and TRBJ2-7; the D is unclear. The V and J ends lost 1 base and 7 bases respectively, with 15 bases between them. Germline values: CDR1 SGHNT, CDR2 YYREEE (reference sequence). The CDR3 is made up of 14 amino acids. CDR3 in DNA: TGTGCCAGCAGCTTGAGTCCGGGTCAGTTTGAGCAGTACTTC. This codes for CASSLSPGQFEQYF.

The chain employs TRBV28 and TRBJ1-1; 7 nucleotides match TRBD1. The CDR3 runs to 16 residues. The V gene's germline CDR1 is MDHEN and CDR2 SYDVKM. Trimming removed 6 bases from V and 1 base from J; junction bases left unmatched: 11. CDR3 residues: CASRDGTGVANTEAFF. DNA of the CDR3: TGTGCCAGCAGAGACGGTACAGGGGTAGCGAACACTGAAGCTTTCTTT.

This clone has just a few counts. CDR3 residues: CASSPTTGPYQPQHF. For the CDR3, the DNA is TGTGCCAGCAGTCCGACGACAGGGCCCTATCAGCCCCAGCATTTT. V and J are TRBV28 and TRBJ1-5; the match to TRBD1 covers 7 bases. The germline V gene has CDR1 MDHEN and CDR2 SYDVKM. The CDR3 has 15 amino acids. J lost 5 bases, V lost 5 bases, and 9 bases had no gene match.

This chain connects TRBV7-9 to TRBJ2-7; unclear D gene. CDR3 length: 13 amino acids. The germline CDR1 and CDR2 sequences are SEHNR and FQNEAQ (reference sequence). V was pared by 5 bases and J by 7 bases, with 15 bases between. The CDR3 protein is CASSAFGSGEQYF. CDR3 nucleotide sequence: TGTGCCAGCAGCGCTTTTGGGTCTGGAGAGCAGTACTTC.

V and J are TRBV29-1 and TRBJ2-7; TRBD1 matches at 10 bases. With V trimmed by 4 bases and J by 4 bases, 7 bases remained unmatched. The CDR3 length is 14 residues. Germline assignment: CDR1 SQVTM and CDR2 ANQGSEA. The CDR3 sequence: CSVVAGQGRYEQYF. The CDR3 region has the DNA TGCAGCGTTGTGGCGGGACAGGGGAGGTACGAGCAGTACTTC.

The CDR3 reads CSVGYGSAADQPQHF. The DNA of the CDR3 is TGCAGCGTTGGGTATGGGTCTGCAGCCGATCAGCCCCAGCATTTT. The rearrangement joins TRBV29-1 to TRBJ1-5; D not certain. The CDR3 has 15 residues. Germline CDR1 is SQVTM and CDR2 is ANQGSEA. Trimming stripped 4 bases from V and 5 bases from J, with 18 bases between.

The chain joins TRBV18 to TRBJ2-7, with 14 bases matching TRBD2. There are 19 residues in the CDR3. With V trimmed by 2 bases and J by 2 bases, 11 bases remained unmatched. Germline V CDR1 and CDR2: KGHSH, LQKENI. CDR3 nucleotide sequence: TGTGCCAGCTCACCATTTACCGGGACTAGCGGGAGTGGGACCTACGAGCAGTACTTC. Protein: CASSPFTGTSGSGTYEQYF.

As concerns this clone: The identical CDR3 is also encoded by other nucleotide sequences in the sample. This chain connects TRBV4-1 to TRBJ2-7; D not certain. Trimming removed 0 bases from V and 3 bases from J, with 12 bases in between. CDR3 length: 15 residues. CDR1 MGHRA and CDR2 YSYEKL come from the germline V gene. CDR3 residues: CASSQDRVGVYEQYF. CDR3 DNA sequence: TGCGCCAGCAGCCAAGATCGGGTCGGTGTCTACGAGCAGTACTTC.

The CDR3 loop is CASNFVVRKGANEQFF. The CDR3, as DNA: TGCGCCAGCAATTTCGTGGTTCGGAAAGGGGCCAATGAGCAGTTCTTC. The genes are TRBV5-1 and TRBJ2-1, with D maybe TRBD1 (5 bases). CDR1 is SGHRS, CDR2 YFSETQ, per germline. Trimming left V 6 bases short and J 6 bases short, with 22 bases between. This CDR3 comprises 16 residues. Variable domain in full (rest from reference TRBV5-1 and TRBJ2-1): KAGVTQTPRYLIKTRGQQVTLSCSPISGHRSVSWYQQTPGQGLQFLFEYFSETQRNKGNFPGRFSGRQFSNSRSEMNVSTLELGDSALYLCASNFVVRKGANEQFFGPGTRLTVL.

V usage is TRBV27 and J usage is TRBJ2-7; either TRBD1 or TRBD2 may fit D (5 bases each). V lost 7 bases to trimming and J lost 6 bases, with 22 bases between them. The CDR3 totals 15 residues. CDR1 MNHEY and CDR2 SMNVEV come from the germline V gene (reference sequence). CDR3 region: CASKTVRGLAGEQYF. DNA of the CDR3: TGTGCCAGCAAGACAGTACGAGGCCTAGCTGGCGAGCAGTACTTC.

As DNA, the CDR3 is TGCGCCAGCAGCAGTCCAGGGGCAGATACGCAGTATTTT. As protein: CASSSPGADTQYF. The rearrangement links TRBV5-1 to TRBJ2-3, with D possibly matching TRBD1 (6 bases). The CDR3 runs 13 residues. Trimming removed 4 bases from V and 4 bases from J, with 10 bases in between. From germline, CDR1 is SGHRS and CDR2 YFSETQ. Looking up the rest from reference TRBV5-1 and TRBJ2-3 gives the full variable domain: KAGVTQTPRYLIKTRGQQVTLSCSPISGHRSVSWYQQTPGQGLQFLFEYFSETQRNKGNFPGRFSGRQFSNSRSEMNVSTLELGDSALYLCASSSPGADTQYFGPGTRLTVL.

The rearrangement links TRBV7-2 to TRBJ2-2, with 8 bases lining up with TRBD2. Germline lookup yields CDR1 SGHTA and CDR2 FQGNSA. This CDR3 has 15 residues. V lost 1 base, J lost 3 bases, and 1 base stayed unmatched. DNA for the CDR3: TGTGCCAGCAGCTTAGACGGGAGGGACACCGGGGAGCTGTTTTTT. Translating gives CASSLDGRDTGELFF. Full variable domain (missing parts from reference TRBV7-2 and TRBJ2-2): GAGVSQSPSNKVTEKGKDVELRCDPISGHTALYWYRQSLGQGLEFLIYFQGNSAPDKSGLPSDRFSAERTGGSVSTLTIQRTQQEDSAVYLCASSLDGRDTGELFFGEGSRLTVL.

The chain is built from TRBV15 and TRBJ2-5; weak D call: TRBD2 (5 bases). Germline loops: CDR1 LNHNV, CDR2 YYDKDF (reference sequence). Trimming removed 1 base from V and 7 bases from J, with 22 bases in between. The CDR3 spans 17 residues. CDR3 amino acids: CATSRGLSDPITGTQYF. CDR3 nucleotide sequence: TGTGCCACCAGCAGAGGACTATCCGATCCTATTACGGGGACCCAGTACTTC.

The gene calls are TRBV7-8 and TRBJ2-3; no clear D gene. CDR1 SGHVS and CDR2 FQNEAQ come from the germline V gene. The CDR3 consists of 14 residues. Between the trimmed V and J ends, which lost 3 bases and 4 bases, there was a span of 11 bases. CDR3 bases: TGTGCCAGCAGCTTTTCGGCTGTTGCAGATACGCAGTATTTT. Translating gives CASSFSAVADTQYF.

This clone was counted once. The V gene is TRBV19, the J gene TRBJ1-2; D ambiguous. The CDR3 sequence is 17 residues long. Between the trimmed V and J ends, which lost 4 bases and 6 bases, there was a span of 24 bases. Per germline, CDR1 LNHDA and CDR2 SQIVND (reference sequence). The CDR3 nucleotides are TGTGCCAGTAGTACCCCAAATGGGTGGCAGGCGGACGATGGCTACACCTTC. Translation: CASSTPNGWQADDGYTF.

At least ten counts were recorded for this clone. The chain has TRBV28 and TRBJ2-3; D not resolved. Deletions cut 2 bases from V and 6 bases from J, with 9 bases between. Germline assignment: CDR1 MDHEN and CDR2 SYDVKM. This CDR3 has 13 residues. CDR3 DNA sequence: TGTGCCAGCAGTTTAGTGGGGTTGGATACGCAGTATTTT. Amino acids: CASSLVGLDTQYF. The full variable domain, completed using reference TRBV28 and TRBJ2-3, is DVKVTQSSRYLVKRTGEKVFLECVQDMDHENMFWYRQDPGLGLRLIYFSYDVKMKEKGDIPEGYSVSREKKERFSLILESASTNQTSMYLCASSLVGLDTQYFGPGTRLTVL.